This TCR beta chain was obtained from a study of T cell repertoires in ileal Crohn's disease. Study overall: Biopsies of the neoterminal ileum at postoperative colonoscopy form M6 samples.

Time point given: neoterminal ileum biopsy at postoperative endoscopy, about 6 months after surgery. This clone was detected only a few times. Its antigen is unidentified. Regarding the study as a whole: Active smokers at surgery had more clonal expansions than non-smokers. Postoperative endoscopy occurred within one year, median about 7 months.

Assay used: immunoSEQ multiplex PCR; TCRdb lists only in-frame clones, some missing. The sample holds over 10,000 clones, just under 80% seen once. The source of this sequence is an adult with Crohn's disease. The specimen was ileal tissue.

The CDR3 sequence is CASSRQGQGIDGYTF. In DNA form, the CDR3 reads TGTGCCAGCAGCAGGCAGGGACAGGGAATAGATGGCTACACCTTC. The chain uses TRBV5-4 and TRBJ1-2; 9 bases agree with TRBD1. V lost 4 bases and J lost 6; bases outside the gene matches: 10. This CDR3 has 15 amino acids. Germline V gene sequence: CDR1 SGHNT, CDR2 YYREEE (reference sequence).